The sequence of this T cell receptor beta chain was determined in a study of T cell repertoires in cytomegalovirus infection. Germline V gene sequence: CDR1 SGHTA, CDR2 FQGNSA. V gave up 3 bases and J gave up 6 bases, with 15 bases separating them. The CDR3 runs to 15 residues. MiXCR, run by TCRdb on the reads, gives a single entry per CDR3 protein. This table has about 100,000 distinct CDR3 sequences, approximately 15% appearing once. Many counts were recorded for this clonotype. The rearrangement joins TRBV7-2 to TRBJ1-5; D ambiguous. Sample: PBMCs. This TCR was sampled from a human donor in good health (CMV status not recorded). Some clones in this sample may be carry-over from other donors' samples. The chain's CDR3 is CASSFDSGVSQPQHF. In DNA form, the CDR3 reads TGTGCCAGCAGCTTTGATAGCGGGGTTAGTCAGCCCCAGCATTTT.